The 29 T cell receptor beta chains in this list originate from one sample, sequenced in a study of response to subunit inactivated influenza vaccine. TCRdb itself ran the RT-PCR reads through MiXCR, one entry per CDR3 protein. The sample has almost 600,000 distinct CDR3 sequences, around 15% seen once. The sequencing used PBMCs from blood, collected 11 to 12 days after vaccination. These receptors were taken from a man aged 45-65 years who received an inactivated influenza vaccine.

This clonotype was picked up a small number of times. V is TRBV4-3 and J is TRBJ2-3, with TRBD1 identical over 7 bases. V shed 0 bases and J 7 bases; nucleotides not matched to a gene: 10. CDR1 and CDR2 (germline): LGHNA, YSLEER. The CDR3 runs to 16 residues. This CDR3 reads CASSQEFLAGGNTQYF. The CDR3 DNA follows: TGCGCCAGCAGCCAAGAGTTTCTGGCAGGGGGTAATACGCAGTATTTT.

The chain is built from TRBV7-2 and TRBJ2-1; 12 bases align to TRBD2. The CDR3 extends over 15 amino acids. Trimming at V came to 4 bases and at J to 6 bases, leaving 4 bases not matched to a gene. The V gene's germline CDR1 is SGHTA and CDR2 FQGNSA. CDR3 coding DNA: TGTGCCAGCAGCTCTCCGACTAGCGGGAGCAATGAGCAGTTCTTC. Protein: CASSSPTSGSNEQFF.

As concerns this clonotype: A read error is possible here, since a much larger clone lies one base away. The rearrangement joins TRBV10-3 to TRBJ2-1, with D perhaps matching TRBD1 or TRBD2 (5 bases each). Germline V gene lookup returns CDR1 ENHRY and CDR2 SYGVKD. The CDR3 runs 16 residues. The CDR3 nucleotides are TGTGCCATCAGTCCGAGTGGGGGTGCCCTCTACAATGGGCAGTTCTTC. Translating gives CAISPSGGALYNGQFF.

This clonotype was seen a few times. The chain has TRBV4-1 and TRBJ2-3, with TRBD2 as a possible D gene (6 bases). With 3 bases removed from V and 4 bases from J, the gap between germline ends came to 14 bases. This CDR3 has 15 amino acids. CDR1 MGHRA and CDR2 YSYEKL come from the germline V gene. The CDR3 region is CASSHMTRFPDTQYF. CDR3 nucleotide sequence: TGCGCCAGCAGCCACATGACTAGATTTCCAGATACGCAGTATTTT.

The chain uses TRBV7-9 and TRBJ1-4; 7 bases align to TRBD1. Per the germline V gene, CDR1 is SEHNR and CDR2 is FQNEAQ (reference sequence). The CDR3 contains 16 residues. Germline trimming cut 4 bases from V and 0 bases from J; bases unmatched to any gene: 5. CDR3 coding DNA: TGTGCCAGCAGCTCAGGGGACAGAGCAACTAATGAAAAACTGTTTTTT. Translated, it gives CASSSGDRATNEKLFF.

Only a few counts were recorded for this clonotype. The rearrangement uses TRBV6-1 and TRBJ2-1; the D gene is possibly TRBD1 (5 bases). Looked up from germline, CDR1 is MNHNS and CDR2 is SASEGT. The CDR3 is 15 residues long. Trimming pared 5 bases from V and 0 bases from J, leaving 11 bases between. CDR3 sequence reads: CASSPTGNSYNEQFF. The DNA of the CDR3 is TGTGCCAGCAGTCCAACAGGAAACTCCTACAATGAGCAGTTCTTC.

The sample holds many counts of this clonotype. This chain uses TRBV5-1 with TRBJ2-7, with 8 bases that match TRBD1. Trimming cost V 1 base and J 4 bases; bases outside gene matches: 10. This CDR3 comprises 16 residues. CDR1 and CDR2 from the germline V gene are SGHRS and YFSETQ. The CDR3 reads CASSLSGQGAGYEQYF. CDR3 sequence (DNA): TGCGCCAGCAGCTTGTCCGGGCAGGGGGCAGGATACGAGCAGTACTTC.

The rearrangement joins TRBV20-1 to TRBJ1-5; tentatively, D is TRBD1 (6 bases). The CDR3 length is 13 residues. Deletions cut 6 bases from V and 2 bases from J, with 11 bases between. The V gene's germline CDR1 is DFQATT and CDR2 SNEGSKA (reference sequence). The CDR3 protein is CSAYSGGNQPQHF. The CDR3 DNA sequence: TGCAGTGCCTACTCAGGGGGCAATCAGCCCCAGCATTTT.

This clonotype was recorded many times. V gene TRBV6-1 combines with J gene TRBJ2-3, with 7 nucleotides matching TRBD2. Germline CDR1 MNHNS, CDR2 SASEGT. This CDR3 spans 14 amino acids. Trimming cost V 6 bases and J 6 bases; bases outside gene matches: 9. CDR3 in DNA: TGTGCCAGCAGGGGGGGGTCCGTCCGGGATACGCAGTATTTT. Its translation: CASRGGSVRDTQYF.

Comment on this clonotype: It may be a read error: a sequence one base away is much more abundant. The chain employs TRBV12-3 or TRBV12-4 and TRBJ2-7; tentative D call: TRBD2 (5 bases). The CDR3 runs to 14 residues. V lost 5 bases and J lost 6, with 17 bases in between. The CDR3 DNA follows: TGTGCCAGCAGTAGCGGTCTAGCTAGTGGCGAGCAGTACTTC. Protein product: CASSSGLASGEQYF.

This clonotype was recorded a few times. V and J are TRBV12-3 or TRBV12-4 and TRBJ2-3; D is unclear. The CDR3 is 16 amino acids. The V and J ends lost 0 bases and 5 bases respectively, with 15 bases between them. The CDR3 nucleotides read TGTGCCAGCAGTTTAGCGTATACGGGCACTGTAGATACGCAGTATTTT. Encoded protein: CASSLAYTGTVDTQYF.

The J gene is TRBJ2-2, the V gene TRBV7-9, with D tentatively TRBD1 (6 bases). The germline CDR1 and CDR2 sequences are SEHNR and FQNEAQ (reference sequence). The CDR3 sequence is 14 residues long. The V end was cut by 4 bases, the J end by 4 bases, with 10 bases between. CDR3 sequence reads: CASSSGHLTGELFF. Here the CDR3 DNA reads TGTGCCAGCAGCTCGGGACACCTCACCGGGGAGCTGTTTTTT.

This clonotype has only a few counts. This CDR3 reads CASKSEEITGELFF. The CDR3 DNA reads as TGTGCCAGCAAGTCAGAGGAGATCACCGGGGAGCTGTTTTTT. The chain combines TRBV25-1 with TRBJ2-2; D uncertain. This CDR3 contains 14 residues. Germline V CDR1 and CDR2: MGHDK, SYGVNS. Trimming left V 7 bases short and J 4 bases short, with 13 bases between.

The chain has TRBV6-1 and TRBJ1-4; D is unresolved. V dropped 7 bases and J dropped 6 bases, with 12 bases sitting between them. This CDR3 comprises 13 residues. CDR1 and CDR2 from the germline V gene are MNHNS and SASEGT. The CDR3 DNA follows: TGTGCCAGCACGACGACATTTGATGAAAAACTGTTTTTT. It yields the protein CASTTTFDEKLFF.

This clonotype occurred a few times. This chain uses TRBV5-1 with TRBJ2-5; D remains ambiguous. This CDR3 comprises 13 residues. The ends were cut back, 0 bases at V and 5 bases at J, with 8 bases in the middle. The germline CDR1 and CDR2 sequences are SGHRS and YFSETQ. This CDR3 reads CASSLDRPETQYF. The CDR3, as DNA: TGCGCCAGCAGCTTGGACCGCCCGGAGACCCAGTACTTC.

There are a few counts of this clonotype. The chain combines TRBV3-1 with TRBJ2-7, with D perhaps matching TRBD1 (6 bases). Germline V gene sequence: CDR1 LGHDT, CDR2 YNNKEL (reference sequence). This CDR3 spans 16 amino acids. Between the trimmed V and J ends, which lost 3 bases and 2 bases, there was a span of 17 bases. The CDR3 region is CASSQGTDRLPYEQYF. The CDR3 nucleotides are TGTGCCAGCAGCCAGGGGACCGACAGGCTACCCTACGAGCAGTACTTC.

This clonotype was picked up a small number of times. The chain combines TRBV10-3 with TRBJ2-2, with D possibly matching TRBD2 (5 bases). The CDR3 consists of 13 residues. CDR1 and CDR2 from the germline V gene are ENHRY and SYGVKD. V lost 6 bases to trimming and J lost 6 bases, with 11 bases between them. The CDR3 sequence: CAIRAAEAGELFF. CDR3 coding DNA: TGTGCCATCAGGGCCGCGGAGGCCGGGGAGCTGTTTTTT.

The rearrangement joins TRBV15 to TRBJ2-3; D not resolved. Germline V gives CDR1 LNHNV, CDR2 YYDKDF (reference sequence). The V end was cut by 8 bases, the J end by 2 bases, with 8 bases between. CDR3 size: 12 residues. CDR3 sequence: CATGVNTDTQYF. The DNA for the CDR3 is TGTGCCACCGGCGTAAACACAGATACGCAGTATTTT. The complete variable domain, with remaining parts taken from reference TRBV15 and TRBJ2-3, reads DAMVIQNPRYQVTQFGKPVTLSCSQTLNHNVMYWYQQKSSQAPKLLFHYYDKDFNNEADTPDNFQSRRPNTSFCFLDIRSPGLGDTAMYLCATGVNTDTQYFGPGTRLTVL.

This clonotype has a handful of counts. The genes are TRBV7-8 and TRBJ1-2; a possible D gene is TRBD1 (5 bases). The V end was cut by 5 bases, the J end by 4 bases, with 17 bases between. CDR1 is SGHVS and CDR2 is FQNEAQ in the germline V gene. The CDR3 is 15 residues long. The CDR3: CASSPLGGIAYGYTF. In DNA, the CDR3 is TGTGCCAGCAGCCCCCTTGGGGGGATAGCCTATGGCTACACCTTC.

The chain carries TRBV18 and TRBJ2-1; D remains ambiguous. The CDR3 is 13 residues long. V gave up 2 bases and J gave up 5 bases, with 7 bases separating them. Germline V gives CDR1 KGHSH, CDR2 LQKENI. CDR3 DNA sequence: TGTGCCAGCTCACCAAAGGGCAACAATGAGCAGTTCTTC. Its translation: CASSPKGNNEQFF.

V usage is TRBV25-1 and J usage is TRBJ2-5; D ambiguous. Deletions cut 2 bases from V and 3 bases from J, with 10 bases between. Germline assignment: CDR1 MGHDK and CDR2 SYGVNS. This CDR3 spans 14 amino acids. As DNA, the CDR3 is TGTGCCAGCAGTGAAAGGGATTTTGAAGAGACCCAGTACTTC. Residues: CASSERDFEETQYF.

This clonotype was recorded a few times. This chain uses TRBV15 with TRBJ2-5; tentative D call: TRBD2 (8 bases). Looked up from germline, CDR1 is LNHNV and CDR2 is YYDKDF (reference sequence). The CDR3 covers 14 residues. V shed 4 bases and J shed 7 bases, with 16 bases lying between them. The DNA of the CDR3 is TGTGCCACCAGCAAAGGGGGCCGGGAGGGGACCCAGTACTTC. Translated, it gives CATSKGGREGTQYF.

The chain recombines TRBV7-2 with TRBJ2-4, with D perhaps given as TRBD1 or TRBD2 (5 bases each). The CDR3 is 14 residues long. The V and J ends lost 0 bases and 9 bases respectively, with 12 bases between them. Per the germline V gene, CDR1 is SGHTA and CDR2 is FQGNSA. The CDR3 DNA sequence: TGTGCCAGCAGCTTAGCGGAGGCAGGGTTCATTCAGTACTTC. Translating gives CASSLAEAGFIQYF.

This clonotype has more than one count but fewer than ten. This chain uses TRBV6-2 or TRBV6-3 with TRBJ2-4; the D gene is possibly TRBD2 (6 bases). Trimming stripped 4 bases from V and 12 bases from J, with 13 bases between. Germline V gives CDR1 MNHEY, CDR2 SVGEGT. The CDR3 consists of 12 residues. The CDR3 DNA follows: TGTGCCAGCAGTTCCCTTGGACTACCTCAGTACTTC. It yields the protein CASSSLGLPQYF.

This clonotype was counted a few times. J is TRBJ2-7 and V is TRBV12-3 or TRBV12-4, with TRBD2 matching 8 bases. V dropped 3 bases and J dropped 9; count of bases not matched to a gene: 7. CDR3 length equals 13 residues. CDR3 coding DNA: TGTGCCAGCAGTTTTGCCAGCGGGGGACCGCAGTACTTC. Encoded protein: CASSFASGGPQYF.

This clonotype was observed a few times. The genes are TRBV12-3 or TRBV12-4 and TRBJ2-1, with D uncertain. With 5 bases removed from V and 7 bases from J, the gap between germline ends came to 9 bases. The CDR3 loop spans 12 amino acids. Here the CDR3 DNA reads TGTGCCAGCAGTGCCGGCCCGAATGAGCAGTTCTTC. Amino acids: CASSAGPNEQFF.

This chain joins TRBV5-1 and TRBJ1-1; D may be TRBD1 (6 bases). The germline CDR1 and CDR2 sequences are SGHRS and YFSETQ. V lost 4 bases, J lost 6 bases, and 19 bases lay in between. The CDR3 runs to 15 residues. The CDR3 reads CASSDTGFRFAEAFF. The DNA of the CDR3 is TGCGCCAGCAGCGACACAGGGTTTCGGTTCGCTGAAGCTTTCTTT. The complete variable domain, with remaining parts taken from reference TRBV5-1 and TRBJ1-1, reads KAGVTQTPRYLIKTRGQQVTLSCSPISGHRSVSWYQQTPGQGLQFLFEYFSETQRNKGNFPGRFSGRQFSNSRSEMNVSTLELGDSALYLCASSDTGFRFAEAFFGQGTRLTVV.

The rearrangement links TRBV28 to TRBJ2-7, with 9 bases aligning to TRBD2. Germline V lookup: CDR1 MDHEN, CDR2 SYDVKM. The CDR3 is 13 amino acids. After removal of 2 bases from V and 6 bases from J, the junction contained 2 bases not matched to a gene. The CDR3 reads CASSLAGGREQYF. For the CDR3, the DNA is TGTGCCAGCAGTTTAGCGGGGGGGCGCGAGCAGTACTTC. The variable domain in full, completed from reference TRBV28 and TRBJ2-7, reads DVKVTQSSRYLVKRTGEKVFLECVQDMDHENMFWYRQDPGLGLRLIYFSYDVKMKEKGDIPEGYSVSREKKERFSLILESASTNQTSMYLCASSLAGGREQYFGPGTRLTVT.

This clonotype has just a few counts. CDR3 nucleotide sequence: TGCAGTGCTAGAGATATCCGGGAGCCACCAGATACGCAGTATTTT. Its translation is CSARDIREPPDTQYF. This chain connects TRBV20-1 to TRBJ2-3; possibly TRBD2 for D (6 bases). Per germline, CDR1 DFQATT and CDR2 SNEGSKA (reference sequence). The length of the CDR3 is 15 residues. The germline V and J ends were trimmed by 0 bases and 4 bases, with 14 bases remaining between them.